This T cell receptor beta chain stems from a study of T cell responses to AZD1222 COVID-19 vaccine. Overall study context: Pooling of second doses given at about 4 or about 12 weeks was done. General study findings and limits: Spike-wide vaccine-associated CD4 TCRs dominated at 160-218 and 743-854.

Produced via immunoSEQ multiplex PCR; TCRdb's table is partial and in-frame only. This table holds 60,000 to 75,000 clones, approximately 82% found once. This CDR3 region has 13 residues. V lost 1 base, J lost 3 bases, and 6 bases lay in between. Germline CDR1 is SGHNT and CDR2 is YYREEE (reference sequence). As to this clone: The antigen remains unidentified. Other DNA sequences in this sample translate to the same CDR3.

This TCR derives from an adult in good health. The sequencing used peripheral blood, collected on day 0 of AZD1222 vaccination. This chain uses TRBV5-4 with TRBJ2-3; D unclear. In DNA form, the CDR3 reads TGTGCCAGCAGCTTGACTGGGACAGATACGCAGTATTTT. It encodes CASSLTGTDTQYF. The entire variable domain, with the rest obtained from reference TRBV5-4 and TRBJ2-3, is as follows: ETGVTQSPTHLIKTRGQQVTLRCSSQSGHNTVSWYQQALGQGPQFIFQYYREEENGRGNFPPRFSGLQFPNYSSELNVNALELDDSALYLCASSLTGTDTQYFGPGTRLTVL.